This T cell receptor (beta chain) was recorded in a study of immune cell composition in non-small cell lung cancer. Study at large: Tumours were mainly lung adenocarcinoma or squamous cell carcinoma. Findings of the study overall: Adenocarcinomas with higher top tumour-associated clone frequency had more reactive TILs.

In regard to this clone: Its antigen is unknown.

The repertoire was sequenced with immunoSEQ multiplex PCR; TCRdb's copy has only in-frame clones and lacks some. The sample has some 13,000 clones; approximately 70% are singletons. J was trimmed by 2 bases and V by 5 bases; bases with no gene match: 7. CDR1 SQVTM and CDR2 ANQGSEA come from the germline V gene. CDR3 length equals 14 residues. DNA was extracted from unsorted cell suspensions stored frozen. The specimen sequenced was lung tumor tissue. This clonotype was sampled from a human donor with non-small cell lung cancer. The V gene is TRBV29-1, the J gene TRBJ1-1, with 8 nucleotides matching TRBD1. CDR3 sequence reads: CSVLDRGSNTEAFF. The CDR3 bases are TGCAGCGTTCTCGACAGGGGAAGCAACACTGAAGCTTTCTTT.